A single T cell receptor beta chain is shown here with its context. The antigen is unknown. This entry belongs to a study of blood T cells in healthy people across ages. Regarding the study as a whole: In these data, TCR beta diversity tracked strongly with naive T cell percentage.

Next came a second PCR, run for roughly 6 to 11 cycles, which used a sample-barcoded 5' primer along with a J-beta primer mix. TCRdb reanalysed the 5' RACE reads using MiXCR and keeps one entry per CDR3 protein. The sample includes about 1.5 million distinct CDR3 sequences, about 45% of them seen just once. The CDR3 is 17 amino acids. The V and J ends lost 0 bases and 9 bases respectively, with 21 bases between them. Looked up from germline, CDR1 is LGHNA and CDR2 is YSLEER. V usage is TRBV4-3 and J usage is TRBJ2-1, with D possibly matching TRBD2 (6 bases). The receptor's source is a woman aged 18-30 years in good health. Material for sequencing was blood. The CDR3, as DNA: TGCGCCAGCAGCCAAGATGCGAGAGGTCGGTTCGGGAGTGAGCAGTTCTTC. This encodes CASSQDARGRFGSEQFF.